The rows below give T cell receptor beta chains drawn from one sample of a study of OX40 agonist ivuxolimab in advanced cancers. Clones were sequenced by immunoSEQ multiplex PCR, and TCRdb holds only the in-frame ones, with some missing. The sample consists of tens of thousands of clones, approximately 86% of them appearing once. Sequences were derived from CD4+ or CD8+ T cells sorted from blood, sampled in a trial of the OX40 agonist ivuxolimab. The origin of the receptors is an adult with an advanced solid tumor such as melanoma, head and neck, liver or kidney cancer. Each CDR3 is given with its conserved first and last residue. The order of the fields is D gene, clone size, J gene, V gene, CDR3 length, CDR3 DNA, CDR3 protein. The D gene is left open where the match is weak. Clone size, where shown, is once, few, many, or a class for clones that have expanded.

D gene: -
clone size: once
J gene: TRBJ1-2
V gene: TRBV6-1
CDR3 length: 14
CDR3 DNA: TGTGCCAGCAGTAAACAGGATACTAACTATGGCTACACCTTC
CDR3 protein: CASSKQDTNYGYTF

D gene: TRBD2
clone size: -
J gene: TRBJ2-4
V gene: TRBV30
CDR3 length: 14
CDR3 DNA: TGTGCCTGGAGTCAGCTAGCGGGACAAAACATTCAGTACTTC
CDR3 protein: CAWSQLAGQNIQYF

D gene: -
clone size: -
J gene: TRBJ2-7
V gene: TRBV18
CDR3 length: 12
CDR3 DNA: TGTGCCAGCTCAGGGGACGGTGACGAGCAGTACTTT
CDR3 protein: CASSGDGDEQYF

D gene: TRBD1
clone size: -
J gene: TRBJ1-1
V gene: TRBV6-5
CDR3 length: 15
CDR3 DNA: TGTGCCAGCAGTTGGGATCTCAGGGGGGACACTGAAGCTTTCTTT
CDR3 protein: CASSWDLRGDTEAFF

D gene: -
clone size: -
J gene: TRBJ1-6
V gene: TRBV11-1
CDR3 length: 17
CDR3 DNA: TGTGCCAGCAGCCTAATGAGAGGAAGCTCCTATAATTCACCCCTCCACTTT
CDR3 protein: CASSLMRGSSYNSPLHF

D gene: -
clone size: few
J gene: TRBJ1-1
V gene: TRBV18
CDR3 length: 15
CDR3 DNA: TGTGCCAGCTCACCACTCTCGGGGGCCAACACTGAAGCTTTCTTT
CDR3 protein: CASSPLSGANTEAFF

D gene: -
clone size: -
J gene: TRBJ2-1
V gene: TRBV7-8
CDR3 length: 13
CDR3 DNA: TGTGCCAGCAGCTTAGGGCCCTACAATGAGCAGTTCTTC
CDR3 protein: CASSLGPYNEQFF

D gene: -
clone size: -
J gene: TRBJ2-5
V gene: TRBV29-1
CDR3 length: 15
CDR3 DNA: TGCAGCGTCGTTCTTATGGGCTCTCGCAGGGAGACCCAGTACTTC
CDR3 protein: CSVVLMGSRRETQYF

D gene: TRBD2
clone size: -
J gene: TRBJ2-1
V gene: TRBV27
CDR3 length: 14
CDR3 DNA: TGTGCCAGCAGGGGGGGAGGGAGATACAATGAGCAGTTCTTC
CDR3 protein: CASRGGGRYNEQFF

D gene: -
clone size: -
J gene: TRBJ2-1
V gene: TRBV11-2
CDR3 length: 15
CDR3 DNA: TGTGCCAGCAGACCCCCGGGACGCAAATACAATGAGCAGTTCTTC
CDR3 protein: CASRPPGRKYNEQFF

D gene: -
clone size: -
J gene: TRBJ1-3
V gene: TRBV30
CDR3 length: 15
CDR3 DNA: TGTGCCTGGAGTCTGGCGAGCTTCTCTGGAAACACCATATATTTT
CDR3 protein: CAWSLASFSGNTIYF

D gene: TRBD2
clone size: -
J gene: TRBJ2-3
V gene: TRBV5-5
CDR3 length: 16
CDR3 DNA: TGTGCCAGCAGCAAAACGGGACTAGCGGTGACAGATACGCAGTATTTT
CDR3 protein: CASSKTGLAVTDTQYF

D gene: -
clone size: -
J gene: TRBJ2-5
V gene: TRBV7-8
CDR3 length: 14
CDR3 DNA: TGTGCCAGCAGCTTAGATACCTGGGGAGAGACCCAGTACTTC
CDR3 protein: CASSLDTWGETQYF

D gene: -
clone size: few
J gene: TRBJ1-1
V gene: TRBV30
CDR3 length: 13
CDR3 DNA: TGTGCCTGGAGTGGGGTTTGGGACACTGAAGCTTTCTTT
CDR3 protein: CAWSGVWDTEAFF

D gene: -
clone size: -
J gene: TRBJ2-7
V gene: TRBV19
CDR3 length: 13
CDR3 DNA: TGTGCCAGTAACTTTCAGGGGTCTTACGAGCAGTACTTC
CDR3 protein: CASNFQGSYEQYF